Listed below are T cell receptor beta chains from one sample, sequenced in a study of T cell clones after liver transplantation. Using immunoSEQ multiplex PCR, the repertoire was profiled, and TCRdb retains in-frame clones only, with some absent. The table shows roughly 19,000 clones, with 65% to 85% occurring only once. The specimen comprised CD8+ T cells from blood, sampled around 54 months after liver transplant. Receptors originate from a human patient who received a liver transplant. Some of the T cells may derive from the graft donor. Both conserved end residues are part of each CDR3. A D gene is named only where the DNA matches it firmly. Rows give clone size only sometimes, using once, few, many, or a class for an expanded clone.

J gene	V gene	D gene	clone size	CDR3 DNA	CDR3 protein
TRBJ2-7	TRBV28	TRBD1	NA	TGTGCCAGCAGTTTATTCACAGGGGGGAGAGACGAGCAGTACTTC	CASSLFTGGRDEQYF
TRBJ2-7	TRBV19	NA	NA	TGTGCCAGTAGTATACTAGGGCAGGAGCCCGAGCAGTACTTC	CASSILGQEPEQYF
TRBJ1-4	TRBV11-2	NA	NA	TGTGCCAGCAGCCCCCGGGGGACGATCGAAGAAAAACTGTTTTTT	CASSPRGTIEEKLFF
TRBJ2-1	TRBV5-6	TRBD1	NA	TGTGCCAGCGCGGACAGGGAGAATGAGCAGTTCTTC	CASADRENEQFF
TRBJ2-5	TRBV28	NA	NA	TGTGCCAGCAGTTCCCGAGTGGGGCTCCAAGAGACCCAGTACTTC	CASSSRVGLQETQYF
TRBJ2-7	TRBV28	TRBD1	NA	TGTGCCAGCAGTAAGACAGGGGGCTATCTTTACGAGCAGTACTTC	CASSKTGGYLYEQYF
TRBJ2-1	TRBV7-2	NA	NA	TGTGCCAGCAGCTGGGGGACCGGGGATGAGCAGTTCTTC	CASSWGTGDEQFF
TRBJ2-7	TRBV4-2	NA	NA	TGTGCCAGCAGCCAAGACCCCCAGGGGCTATACTCCTACGAGCAGTACTTC	CASSQDPQGLYSYEQYF
TRBJ2-7	TRBV9	NA	NA	TGTGCCAGCAGCGTAGGGGCAGGGGCCTACGAGCAGTACTTC	CASSVGAGAYEQYF
TRBJ1-5	TRBV10-3	NA	NA	TGTGCCATCAGTGACAGCAATCAGCCCCAGCATTTT	CAISDSNQPQHF
TRBJ1-5	TRBV4-1	NA	NA	TGCGCCAGCAGCCTACAGGGAAATAGCAATCAGCCCCAGCATTTT	CASSLQGNSNQPQHF
TRBJ1-2	TRBV7-9	NA	NA	TGTGCCAGCAGCTCGCCGGGACTAGGCTATGGCTACACCTTC	CASSSPGLGYGYTF
TRBJ2-2	TRBV13	NA	once	TGTGCCAGCAGCTTTCCATCCGACAGAAACACCGGGGAGCTGTTTTTT	CASSFPSDRNTGELFF
TRBJ2-7	TRBV5-1	TRBD1	NA	TGCGCCAGCAGCCCTATTACAGGGGAAATGGCCTACGAGCAGTACTTC	CASSPITGEMAYEQYF
TRBJ1-3	TRBV7-9	NA	NA	TGTTCCCTGGACGGGAGCTCTGGAAACACCATATATTTT	CSLDGSSGNTIYF
TRBJ1-2	TRBV25-1	NA	NA	TGTGCCAGCAGTGGGGCAGGCCGCGGTGGGTCGAACTATGGCTACACCTTC	CASSGAGRGGSNYGYTF
TRBJ2-7	TRBV30	NA	once	TGTGCCTGGAGGAGTTTAGAACTCTACGAGCAGTACTTC	CAWRSLELYEQYF
TRBJ2-7	TRBV7-9	TRBD1	NA	TGTGCCAGCAGCCGGACAGGTTACTACGAGCAGTACTTC	CASSRTGYYEQYF
TRBJ1-2	TRBV7-8	NA	NA	TGTGCCAGCAGCTTAGCGTTTGGGCAGACGAGCTATGGCTACACCTTC	CASSLAFGQTSYGYTF
TRBJ1-5	TRBV21-1	NA	NA	TGTGCCAGCAGCGGGGAGCCAGATGATAGCAATCAGCCCCAGCATTTT	CASSGEPDDSNQPQHF
TRBJ2-7	TRBV6-1	NA	NA	TGTGCCAGCAGTGAACGAATCCGGGGCCTTCTCCGATGGCAGTACTTC	CASSERIRGLLRWQYF
TRBJ1-2	TRBV9	NA	NA	TGTGCCAGCAGCCCCCAGGGATCCAACTATGGCTACACCTTC	CASSPQGSNYGYTF
TRBJ2-7	TRBV6-1	NA	once	TGTGCCAGCAGTGAAACGGGTTCGGGCGAGCAGTACTTC	CASSETGSGEQYF
TRBJ1-6	TRBV2	NA	NA	TGTGCCAGCACGGAACAGGGTCTTCAATATAATTCACCCCTCCACTTT	CASTEQGLQYNSPLHF
TRBJ1-4	TRBV27	NA	NA	TGTGCCAGCAGTTTATTCCCCCAGAGTAATGAAAAACTGTTTTTT	CASSLFPQSNEKLFF
TRBJ2-1	TRBV15	NA	NA	TGTGCCACCAGCAGACCATACGGGACACATTACAATGAGCAGTTCTTC	CATSRPYGTHYNEQFF
TRBJ2-1	TRBV21-1	NA	NA	TGTGCCAGCAGTCCCGTGGGGGGACAGATCCACAATGAGCAGTTCTTC	CASSPVGGQIHNEQFF